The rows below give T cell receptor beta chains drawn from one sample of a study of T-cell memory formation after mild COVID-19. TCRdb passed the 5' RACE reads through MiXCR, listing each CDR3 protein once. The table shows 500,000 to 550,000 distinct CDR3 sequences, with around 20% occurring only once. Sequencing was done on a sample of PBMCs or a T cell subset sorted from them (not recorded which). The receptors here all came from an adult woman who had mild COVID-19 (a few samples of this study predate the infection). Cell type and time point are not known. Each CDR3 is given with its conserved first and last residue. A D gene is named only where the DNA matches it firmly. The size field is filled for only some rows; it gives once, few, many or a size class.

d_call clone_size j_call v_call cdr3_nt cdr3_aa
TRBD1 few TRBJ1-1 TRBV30 TGTGCCTACGCAGGGGGCGCGGGTTGGTCTGAAGCTTTCTTT CAYAGGAGWSEAFF
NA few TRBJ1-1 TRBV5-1 TGCGCCAGCAGCCAGTGGGGTCCTATGAACACTGAAGCTTTCTTT CASSQWGPMNTEAFF
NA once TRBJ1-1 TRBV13 TGTGCCAGCAGCCCCCGGGGGACACCGAACACTGAAGCTTTCTTT CASSPRGTPNTEAFF
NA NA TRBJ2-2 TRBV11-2 TGTGCCAGCAGCTTAGATCGGCGGGAGCTGTTTTTT CASSLDRRELFF
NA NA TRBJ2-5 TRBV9 TGTGCCAGCAGCGTAGGGGGGCCCTTGAGTGAGACCCAGTACTTC CASSVGGPLSETQYF
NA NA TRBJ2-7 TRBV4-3 TGCGCCAGCAGCCAAGATTACGGTTACGAGCAGTACTTC CASSQDYGYEQYF
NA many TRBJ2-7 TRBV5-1 TGCGCCAGCAGCTTGGGCCCCAGGGCGGAAGGCTACGAGCAGTACTTC CASSLGPRAEGYEQYF
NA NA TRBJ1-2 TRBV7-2 TGTGCCAGCAGACCGGAATTGGGGGGCCCCTACACCTTC CASRPELGGPYTF
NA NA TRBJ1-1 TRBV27 TGTGCCAGCAGTTTTAAGGGTCTTGATTCTGAAGCTTTCTTT CASSFKGLDSEAFF
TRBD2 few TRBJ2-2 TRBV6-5 TGTGCCAGCAGTCCTAGCGGGGGGGCCGGGGAGCTGTTTTTT CASSPSGGAGELFF
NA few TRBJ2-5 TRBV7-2 TGTGCCAGCATCCAGGGTTTTCAAGAGACCCAGTACTTC CASIQGFQETQYF
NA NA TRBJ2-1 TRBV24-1 TGTGCCACCAGTGGGAGCAGACCCCCCTTCTACAATGAGCAGTTCTTC CATSGSRPPFYNEQFF
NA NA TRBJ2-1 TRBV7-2 TGTGCCAGCAGCTTAATGACTGGGACACCAACCTACAATGAGCAGTTCTTC CASSLMTGTPTYNEQFF
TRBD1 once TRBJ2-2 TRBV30 TGTGCCTGGAGTGTAAAGGCGACAGGGGGCACCGGGGAGCTGTTTTTT CAWSVKATGGTGELFF
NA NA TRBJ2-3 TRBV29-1 TGCAGCGTTATCCCGGGCCTTAGCACAGATACGCAGTATTTT CSVIPGLSTDTQYF
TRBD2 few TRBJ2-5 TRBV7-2 TGTGCCAGCAGCCCTCCGGGACTAGCGGGGGGGCGAGAGACCCAGTACTTC CASSPPGLAGGRETQYF
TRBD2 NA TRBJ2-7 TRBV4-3 TGCGCCAGCAGCCATGGACTAGTAAGCTACGAGCAGTACTTC CASSHGLVSYEQYF
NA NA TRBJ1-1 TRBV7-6 TGTGCCAGCAGCTTATATTCCCATGAAGCTTTCTTT CASSLYSHEAFF
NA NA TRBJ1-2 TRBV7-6 TGTGCCAGCAGCCCTAGAGGGTTTGATGGCTACACCTTC CASSPRGFDGYTF
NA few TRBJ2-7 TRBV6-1 TGTGCCAGCAGTGAAATAAACAGGGACATTGCCTCCTACGAGCAGTACTTC CASSEINRDIASYEQYF
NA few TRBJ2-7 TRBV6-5 TGTGCCACCGGACGGGCCTACGAGCAGTACTTC CATGRAYEQYF
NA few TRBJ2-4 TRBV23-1 TGCGCCAGCAGGCTGACAGGACCAAAGGAAAACATTCAGTACTTC CASRLTGPKENIQYF
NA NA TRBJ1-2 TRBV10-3 TGTGCCATCAGTGCAAGTGATAACTATGGCTACACCTTC CAISASDNYGYTF
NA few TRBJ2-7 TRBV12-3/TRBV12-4 TGTGCCAGCAGTTCACCCCTGGGGGCAGGGGCGAGAGAGTACGAGCAGTACTTC CASSSPLGAGAREYEQYF
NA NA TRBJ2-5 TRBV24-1 TGTGCCACCAGTGATTTTCTGGGGAGGCAAGAGACCCAGTACTTC CATSDFLGRQETQYF
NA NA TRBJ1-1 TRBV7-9 TGTGCCAGCAGCCCGGTAATGGGCGGCACTGAAGCTTTCTTT CASSPVMGGTEAFF
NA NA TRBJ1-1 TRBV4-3 TGCGCCAGCAGCCAGAGGGATGCGAACACTGAAGCTTTCTTT CASSQRDANTEAFF
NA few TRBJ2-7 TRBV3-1 TGTGCCAGCAGCCAAGATCGGGCCAGCGTAGGGGAGCAGTACTTC CASSQDRASVGEQYF
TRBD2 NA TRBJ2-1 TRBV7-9 TGTGCCAGCAGGAGGGGACTAGCGGCGAAGGTAAAGGAGAATGAGCAGTTCTTC CASRRGLAAKVKENEQFF
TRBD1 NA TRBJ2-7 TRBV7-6 TGTGCCAGCAGCTTACCGACAGGGGACGAGCAGTACTTC CASSLPTGDEQYF
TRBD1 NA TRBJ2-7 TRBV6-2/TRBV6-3 TGTGCCAGCAGTCCGTTGACAGGGGGCACCTACGAGCAGTACTTC CASSPLTGGTYEQYF
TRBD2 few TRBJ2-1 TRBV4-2 TGTGCCAGCAGCCAAGAACAGTCATGGCTAGCGGGAGGGTATAAGCAGTTCTTC CASSQEQSWLAGGYKQFF
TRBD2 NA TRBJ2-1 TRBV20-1 TGCGGGGGGCGTGGTAGCGGGAGGGGTGAGCAGTTCTTC CGGRGSGRGEQFF
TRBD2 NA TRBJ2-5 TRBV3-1 TGTGCCAGCAGTCAACAGACTAGCGGGGGACAAGAGACCCAGTACTTC CASSQQTSGGQETQYF
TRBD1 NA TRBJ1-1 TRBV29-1 TGCGGGACAGGGGATACTGAAGCTTTCTTT CGTGDTEAFF
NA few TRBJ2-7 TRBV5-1 TGCGCCAGCAGCTTTAGGGGGGGCGACGAGCAGTACTTC CASSFRGGDEQYF
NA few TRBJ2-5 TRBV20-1 TGCAGTGCTAGAAAGGGCGACGTGATCGAGACCCAGTACTTC CSARKGDVIETQYF
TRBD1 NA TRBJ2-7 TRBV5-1 TGCGCCAGCAGCTTGTGGACAGGGGACTACGAGCAGTACTTC CASSLWTGDYEQYF
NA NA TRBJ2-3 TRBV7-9 TGTGCCAGCAGCTTAACCAGAACTACAGATACGCAGTATTTT CASSLTRTTDTQYF
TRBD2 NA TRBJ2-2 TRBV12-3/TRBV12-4 TGTGCCAGCAACACGGGACTAGCGGGAACCAAATCCACCGGGGAGCTGTTTTTT CASNTGLAGTKSTGELFF
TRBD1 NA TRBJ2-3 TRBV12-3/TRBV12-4 TGTGCCAGCAGTTCAGAACAGGGGGCAACGCAGTATTTT CASSSEQGATQYF
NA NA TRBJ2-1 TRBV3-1 TGTGCCAGCAGCCAATCCCCCTCCTACAATGAGCAGTTCTTC CASSQSPSYNEQFF
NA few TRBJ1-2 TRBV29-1 TGCAGCGTTGAAGATTCGGGGCAGCGTCGCGGCTACACCTTC CSVEDSGQRRGYTF
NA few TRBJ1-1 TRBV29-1 TGCAGCGTTGTCCGGGTTGGACTCCTGGGAGTCACTGAAGCTTTCTTT CSVVRVGLLGVTEAFF
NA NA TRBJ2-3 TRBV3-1 TGTGCCAGCAGCCCTGTCGCGGATACGCAGTATTTT CASSPVADTQYF
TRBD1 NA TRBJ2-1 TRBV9 TGTGCCAGCAGCGTCAATAGGGACAGGCTGGGATCCTACAATGAGCAGTTCTTC CASSVNRDRLGSYNEQFF
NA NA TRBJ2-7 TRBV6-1 TGTGCCAGCAGTGAAGCGCGCGTCCGTTACTACGAGCAGTACTTC CASSEARVRYYEQYF
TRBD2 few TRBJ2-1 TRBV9 TGTGCCAGCAGCGAATTAGCGGGAGCCTACAATGAGCAGTTCTTC CASSELAGAYNEQFF
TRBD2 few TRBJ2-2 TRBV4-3 TGCGCCAGCAGCCGCCTTGGGGCGACTAGCGGGGGGAACACCGGGGAGCTGTTTTTT CASSRLGATSGGNTGELFF
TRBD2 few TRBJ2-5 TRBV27 TGTGCCAGCAGCCCTCGGGGCGGGGGGGCCCTAGAGACCCAGTACTTC CASSPRGGGALETQYF
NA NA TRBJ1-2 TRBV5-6 TGTGCCAGCAGCGAGGACGGCTATGGCTACACCTTC CASSEDGYGYTF